A single sample is the source of the 18 T cell receptor beta chains below, sequenced in a study of beta chain features in type 1 diabetes. Study conclusions and caveats: Patients with Type 1 diabetes showed moderately but significantly shorter TCRB CDR3s in all four CD4+ subsets.

The isolated RNA, all of it, was reverse transcribed, so expressed TCRB transcripts were what got sequenced. TCRdb's copy holds only in-frame clones and misses some; the assay was immunoSEQ multiplex PCR. This sample has about 250,000 clones, with about a tenth found just once. These receptors' targets are unknown. The sample comprised naive CD4+ T cells from blood. Receptors originate from a man aged 30-40 years with type 1 diabetes.

The chain combines TRBV2 with TRBJ1-2; D is undetermined. CDR1 and CDR2 from the germline V gene are SNHLY and FYNNEI. The V end was cut by 2 bases, the J end by 0 bases, with 22 bases between. This CDR3 contains 19 residues. CDR3 residues: CASSELPHGQALANYGYTF. The CDR3 coding sequence is TGTGCCAGCAGTGAATTACCTCACGGTCAGGCATTAGCTAACTATGGCTACACCTTC.

The chain has TRBV14 and TRBJ1-1; no firm D call. The germline gives CDR1 SGHDN, CDR2 FVKESK. Trimming left V 4 bases short and J 0 bases short, with 6 bases between. The CDR3 is 13 amino acids. The CDR3 DNA reads TGTGCCAGCAGCCCTAGAATGAACACTGAAGCTTTCTTT. Amino acid sequence: CASSPRMNTEAFF.

The chain couples TRBV6-5 to TRBJ2-1; D is possibly TRBD2 (6 bases). Germline assignment: CDR1 MNHEY and CDR2 SVGAGI. Trimming pared 2 bases from V and 5 bases from J, leaving 13 bases between. The CDR3 contains 15 residues. For the CDR3, the DNA is TGTGCCAGCAGTTACGAGGGAACTAGCAACAATGAGCAGTTCTTC. It yields the protein CASSYEGTSNNEQFF.

CDR3 protein: CASSQAGGGQPQHF. The CDR3 DNA sequence: TGTGCCAGCAGCCAAGCGGGAGGGGGTCAGCCCCAGCATTTT. The gene calls are TRBV4-2 and TRBJ1-5, with TRBD1 as a possible D gene (6 bases). Germline V gene sequence: CDR1 LGHNA, CDR2 YNFKEQ. V lost 1 base, J lost 6 bases, and 10 bases lay in between. The CDR3 extends over 14 amino acids.

The V and J genes are TRBV9 and TRBJ1-2; TRBD1 aligns across 9 bases. The V gene's germline CDR1 is SGDLS and CDR2 YYNGEE. Losses at the gene ends were 0 bases for V and 5 bases for J; bases not matched to a gene: 5. The CDR3 is made up of 15 amino acids. CDR3 in amino acids: CASSVDGTGWYGYTF. CDR3 nucleotides: TGTGCCAGCAGCGTAGATGGGACAGGGTGGTATGGCTACACCTTC.

There are a few counts of this clone. The rearrangement joins TRBV7-9 to TRBJ2-7, with TRBD1 identical over 8 bases. J lost 10 bases, V lost 5 bases, and 7 bases had no gene match. Germline assignment: CDR1 SEHNR and CDR2 FQNEAQ (reference sequence). The CDR3 covers 12 residues. The CDR3 loop reads CASSTDRVVQYF. DNA for the CDR3: TGTGCCAGCAGCACGGACAGGGTCGTTCAGTACTTC.

The genes are TRBV7-7 and TRBJ2-5; D is possibly TRBD1 (5 bases). CDR1 is SSHAT, CDR2 FNYEAQ, per germline (reference sequence). This CDR3 has 8 amino acids. DNA of the CDR3: TGTGCTAGGGGCACCCAGTACTTC. It encodes CARGTQYF.

The chain combines TRBV18 with TRBJ1-3; tentatively, D is TRBD1 (5 bases). Per the germline V gene, CDR1 is KGHSH and CDR2 is LQKENI. The ends were cut back, 8 bases at V and 2 bases at J, with 10 bases in the middle. The CDR3 is made up of 13 amino acids. The CDR3 here is CASREGAGNTIYF. As DNA, the CDR3 is TGTGCCAGCCGTGAAGGGGCTGGAAACACCATATATTTT.

The rearrangement joins TRBV19 to TRBJ2-2; the D gene is possibly TRBD1 (6 bases). Trimming pared 7 bases from V and 4 bases from J, leaving 13 bases between. The CDR3 consists of 14 residues. Germline CDR1 is LNHDA and CDR2 is SQIVND (reference sequence). The CDR3 sequence is CASKRDITTGELFF. The CDR3 coding sequence is TGTGCCAGTAAAAGGGACATTACCACCGGGGAGCTGTTTTTT.

The sample holds a few counts of this clone. For the CDR3, the DNA is TGTGCCAGCAGCGTAGGTGCGGGGGGATCGGAGACCCAGTACTTC. Protein product: CASSVGAGGSETQYF. This chain connects TRBV9 to TRBJ2-5; 8 bases line up with TRBD2. J lost 5 bases, V lost 0 bases, and 6 bases had no gene match. This CDR3 is built from 15 residues. Germline V gene sequence: CDR1 SGDLS, CDR2 YYNGEE.

This clone was detected a few times. The V call is TRBV5-1, the J call TRBJ2-3; 8 bases fit TRBD2. The CDR3 extends over 16 amino acids. The V gene end was trimmed by 1 base and the J gene end by 2 bases; junction bases not matched to a gene: 6. CDR1 and CDR2 (germline): SGHRS, YFSETQ. As DNA, the CDR3 is TGCGCCAGCAGCTTGAGGGAGCGGGGGTTCACAGATACGCAGTATTTT. Amino acids: CASSLRERGFTDTQYF.

The chain couples TRBV4-1 to TRBJ2-1; D is perhaps TRBD1 (6 bases). CDR1 is MGHRA and CDR2 is YSYEKL in the germline V gene. V shed 3 bases and J shed 4 bases, with 13 bases lying between them. The CDR3 is 15 amino acids. The DNA of the CDR3 is TGCGCCAGCAGCCAGGTAGGACAGAGATACAATGAGCAGTTCTTC. It is translated as CASSQVGQRYNEQFF.

The V gene is TRBV15, the J gene TRBJ2-7; 11 nucleotides line up with TRBD2. With V trimmed by 0 bases and J by 4 bases, 5 bases remained unmatched. Germline lookup yields CDR1 LNHNV and CDR2 YYDKDF (reference sequence). The CDR3 sequence is 16 residues long. The CDR3 DNA sequence: TGTGCCACCAGCAGAGATAAGCCTAGCGGGGGGTACGAGCAGTACTTC. It encodes CATSRDKPSGGYEQYF.

This clone has a handful of counts. This rearrangement joins TRBV9 to TRBJ1-1; the D gene is possibly TRBD1 (6 bases). Deletions cut 1 base from V and 0 bases from J, with 7 bases between. This CDR3 contains 14 residues. Per the germline V gene, CDR1 is SGDLS and CDR2 is YYNGEE. CDR3 nucleotides: TGTGCCAGCAGCGTAACAGGGATGAACACTGAAGCTTTCTTT. Translation gives CASSVTGMNTEAFF.

The V call is TRBV5-1, the J call TRBJ1-4; 8 positions agree with TRBD1. The trim removed 4 bases at V and 8 bases at J, leaving 7 bases unmatched. The CDR3 consists of 14 residues. Germline loops: CDR1 SGHRS, CDR2 YFSETQ. CDR3 region: CASSLGQGPEKLFF. The CDR3 DNA sequence: TGCGCCAGCAGCCTTGGACAGGGTCCCGAAAAACTGTTTTTT.

In its sample, this clone was seen a few times. The chain employs TRBV2 and TRBJ2-3, with D unresolved. V was shortened by 2 bases and J by 4 bases, with 4 bases between the two germline ends. The CDR3 sequence is 12 residues long. CDR1 and CDR2 from the germline V gene are SNHLY and FYNNEI. CDR3 DNA: TGTGCCAGCAGTGAATATCCAGATACGCAGTATTTT. It codes for CASSEYPDTQYF.

The CDR3 loop reads CASRLDRGRGEQYF. The DNA for the CDR3 is TGTGCCAGCAGACTTGACAGGGGGCGAGGTGAGCAGTACTTC. The chain recombines TRBV6-5 with TRBJ2-7; 10 positions match TRBD1. Germline V gene sequence: CDR1 MNHEY, CDR2 SVGAGI. The CDR3 extends over 14 amino acids. The J segment lost 7 bases and the V segment lost 6 bases, leaving 9 bases of the junction unmatched.

The chain joins TRBV28 to TRBJ1-5; D is perhaps TRBD1 (5 bases). V was pared by 3 bases and J by 7 bases, with 13 bases between. Germline CDR1 reads MDHEN; CDR2 reads SYDVKM. The CDR3 extends over 14 amino acids. In nucleotides, the CDR3 is TGTGCCAGCAGTTTTCCAGGGTTTGTGCAGCCCCAGCATTTT. It encodes CASSFPGFVQPQHF.